These 24 T cell receptor beta chains originate from one sample sequenced in a study of blood T cells in healthy people across ages. The second PCR ran about 7 to 12 cycles with a sample-barcoded 5' primer and J-beta primers. In TCRdb, the 5' RACE reads were re-called with MiXCR into one record per CDR3 protein. The table lists hundreds of thousands of distinct CDR3 sequences, roughly 58% of them singletons, with 30% to 40% in the top ten. Specimen: blood. These TCRs come from a man in his sixties in good health.

Ten or more counts support this clonotype. The rearrangement uses TRBV5-1 and TRBJ2-3, with unresolved D. This CDR3 spans 11 amino acids. V lost 2 bases to trimming and J lost 6 bases, with 4 bases between them. Germline V gene sequence: CDR1 SGHRS, CDR2 YFSETQ. CDR3 loop: CASSFGDTQYF. As DNA, the CDR3 is TGCGCCAGCAGCTTTGGCGATACGCAGTATTTT. The full variable domain, completed using reference TRBV5-1 and TRBJ2-3, is KAGVTQTPRYLIKTRGQQVTLSCSPISGHRSVSWYQQTPGQGLQFLFEYFSETQRNKGNFPGRFSGRQFSNSRSEMNVSTLELGDSALYLCASSFGDTQYFGPGTRLTVL.

This clonotype was counted only a few times. The rearrangement uses TRBV28 and TRBJ2-5; 12 bases fit TRBD2. The germline gives CDR1 MDHEN, CDR2 SYDVKM. V dropped 2 bases and J dropped 11; count of bases not matched to a gene: 15. The CDR3 covers 17 residues. The CDR3 sequence is CASSLAQGLAGSDEQYF. The DNA for the CDR3 is TGTGCCAGCAGTTTAGCCCAAGGACTAGCGGGGTCGGATGAGCAGTACTTC.

The sample holds one count of this clonotype. V usage is TRBV5-1 and J usage is TRBJ1-6; D is unclear. The V end was cut by 0 bases, the J end by 9 bases, with 13 bases between. This CDR3 is built from 15 residues. Germline loops: CDR1 SGHRS, CDR2 YFSETQ. CDR3 region: CASSLDGGSVSPLHF. The CDR3 DNA reads as TGCGCCAGCAGCTTGGACGGAGGGAGCGTTTCACCCCTCCACTTT.

The chain employs TRBV27 and TRBJ2-3, with D perhaps matching TRBD1 (5 bases). V was clipped by 5 bases and J by 6 bases, with 24 bases between them. The CDR3 totals 17 residues. In germline, CDR1 is MNHEY, CDR2 SMNVEV (reference sequence). The CDR3, as DNA: TGTGCCAGCAGTCCCGCACAGGTGGTTCCCGTCAAGGATACGCAGTATTTT. This encodes CASSPAQVVPVKDTQYF.

This clonotype occurred a few times. The chain recombines TRBV5-1 with TRBJ2-1, with TRBD2 identical over 9 bases. Germline CDR1 reads SGHRS; CDR2 reads YFSETQ. CDR3 length equals 15 residues. J lost 4 bases, V lost 3 bases, and 5 bases had no gene match. The CDR3 loop is CASSSSGGPYNEQFF. As DNA, the CDR3 is TGCGCCAGCAGCTCAAGCGGGGGGCCGTACAATGAGCAGTTCTTC.

The chain links TRBV2 to TRBJ2-5; D may be TRBD1 or TRBD2 (7 bases each). The germline CDR1 and CDR2 sequences are SNHLY and FYNNEI. V dropped 0 bases and J dropped 10 bases, with 18 bases sitting between them. The CDR3 sequence is 15 residues long. The CDR3 region has the DNA TGTGCCAGCAGTGAAGCGCTTCAGGGGGGGAGAGACCAGTACTTC. Amino acid sequence: CASSEALQGGRDQYF.

This clonotype was counted between two and nine times. The chain combines TRBV18 with TRBJ1-6; TRBD1 might be the D (5 bases). V lost 5 bases to trimming and J lost 9 bases, with 17 bases between them. This CDR3 has 15 amino acids. Germline CDR1 and CDR2: KGHSH and LQKENI. CDR3 region: CASSFGGGSPSPLHF. The CDR3 DNA sequence: TGTGCCAGCTCATTCGGTGGGGGGAGCCCTTCACCCCTCCACTTT.

The V gene is TRBV11-2, the J gene TRBJ2-5; 8 nucleotides align to TRBD1. With 5 bases clipped from V and 2 bases from J, the junction kept 10 bases outside the gene matches. Germline V gene sequence: CDR1 SGHAT, CDR2 FQNNGV. The CDR3 contains 16 residues. The CDR3 coding sequence is TGTGCCAGCAGCCTTCGGGTTTGGACAGGGCAAGAGACCCAGTACTTC. It yields the protein CASSLRVWTGQETQYF.

In this sample, this clonotype turned up many times. This chain uses TRBV12-3 or TRBV12-4 with TRBJ2-7, with D possibly being TRBD1 (6 bases). The CDR3 extends over 15 amino acids. V lost 2 bases to trimming and J lost 2 bases, with 13 bases between them. The CDR3 DNA sequence: TGTGCCAGCAGTTTAATTGGACAGATAACCTACGAGCAGTACTTC. This codes for CASSLIGQITYEQYF.

This chain joins TRBV11-2 and TRBJ2-3; D possibly corresponds to TRBD1 (6 bases). Per germline, CDR1 SGHAT and CDR2 FQNNGV. The V gene lost 5 bases and the J gene lost 2 bases, with 17 bases spanning the gap. This CDR3 spans 16 amino acids. The CDR3 coding sequence is TGTGCCAGCAGCCCAACACAGGGTACCTTCACAGATACGCAGTATTTT. Residues: CASSPTQGTFTDTQYF.

The J gene is TRBJ2-7, the V gene TRBV7-8, with D perhaps matching TRBD1 (6 bases). The tail of the sequence fits TRBJ2-5 better, so the J call may be wrong. The germline gives CDR1 SGHVS, CDR2 FQNEAQ. This CDR3 is built from 14 residues. CDR3 sequence (DNA): TGTGCCAGCAGCTTATCGTCAGGGGCCGAGACCCAGTACTTC. Its protein is CASSLSSGAETQYF.

This clonotype was counted a few times. V usage is TRBV12-3 or TRBV12-4 and J usage is TRBJ2-3, with 9 bases matching TRBD2. Losses at the gene ends were 0 bases for V and 9 bases for J; bases not matched to a gene: 4. The CDR3 is made up of 14 amino acids. The CDR3 DNA reads TGTGCCAGCAGTTTAGCCCGACTAGCGGAGACGCAGTATTTT. It encodes CASSLARLAETQYF.

This clonotype came up once. This sequence joins TRBV20-1 and TRBJ2-3; 7 bases fit TRBD2. Germline values: CDR1 DFQATT, CDR2 SNEGSKA (reference sequence). With V trimmed by 2 bases and J by 1 base, 12 bases remained unmatched. The CDR3 spans 17 residues. The CDR3, as DNA: TGCAGTGCTAGATCACCCTACTTGGCGGGGGGCACAGATACGCAGTATTTT. This sequence encodes CSARSPYLAGGTDTQYF.

The V and J genes are TRBV7-9 and TRBJ2-6; 7 nucleotides match TRBD1. The germline V gene encodes CDR1 SEHNR and CDR2 FQNEAQ (reference sequence). Trimming took 3 bases from V and 2 from J; bases not matched to a gene: 7. CDR3 length equals 17 residues. CDR3 residues: CASSFLKGAAGANVLTF. CDR3 coding DNA: TGTGCCAGCAGCTTCCTCAAGGGGGCGGCTGGGGCCAACGTCCTGACTTTC.

Note on this clonotype: Relative to the germline gene, one junction end is altered; a read error may explain this. V gene TRBV4-1 combines with J gene TRBJ2-7; 9 bases are shared with TRBD1. The CDR3 sequence is 14 residues long. Germline V CDR1 and CDR2: MGHRA, YSYEKL. The CDR3 protein is CAGSQGQGLYEQYF. Here the CDR3 DNA reads TGCGCCGGCAGCCAAGGACAGGGGTTATACGAGCAGTACTTC.

J is TRBJ2-1 and V is TRBV20-1; 10 bases are a match to TRBD2. V lost 1 base and J lost 5; bases outside the gene matches: 11. CDR1 and CDR2 from the germline V gene are DFQATT and SNEGSKA (reference sequence). The CDR3 is 17 residues long. The CDR3 bases are TGCAGTGCTAGAGTGTGGACCGCTAGCGGGGGCAACAATGAGCAGTTCTTC. Its translation: CSARVWTASGGNNEQFF.

The chain links TRBV3-1 to TRBJ2-1; no firm D call. Germline CDR1 and CDR2: LGHDT and YNNKEL (reference sequence). The V and J ends lost 1 base and 8 bases respectively, with 6 bases between them. CDR3 length: 12 amino acids. The CDR3 region has the DNA TGTGCCAGCAGCCAAGGAAAGGATGAGCAGTTCTTC. As protein: CASSQGKDEQFF.

The genes are TRBV3-1 and TRBJ2-5, with 13 bases aligning to TRBD2. V shed 5 bases, J shed 5 bases, and the junction held 8 bases outside the gene matches. Per germline, CDR1 LGHDT and CDR2 YNNKEL (reference sequence). This CDR3 region has 16 residues. This CDR3 is CASSSRTSGGGETQYF. CDR3 coding DNA: TGTGCCAGCAGCAGCAGGACTAGCGGGGGCGGGGAGACCCAGTACTTC.

CDR3 bases: TGTGCCAGCAGCCCTTCGTTAGGATCCTCGGGTGGCTACACCTTC. This codes for CASSPSLGSSGGYTF. The rearrangement uses TRBV7-9 and TRBJ1-2; D gene uncertain. In germline, CDR1 is SEHNR, CDR2 FQNEAQ (reference sequence). This CDR3 has 15 residues. The germline V and J ends were trimmed by 5 bases and 7 bases, with 20 bases remaining between them.

V gene TRBV7-9 combines with J gene TRBJ2-1; 11 positions match TRBD2. The CDR3 consists of 14 residues. In germline, CDR1 is SEHNR, CDR2 FQNEAQ (reference sequence). The V and J ends lost 6 bases and 7 bases, in that order; junction bases with no gene match: 5. CDR3 residues: CASSSGGAGNEQFF. DNA for the CDR3: TGTGCCAGCAGTAGCGGGGGGGCTGGTAATGAGCAGTTCTTC.

The chain uses TRBV11-2 and TRBJ2-1; 11 positions match TRBD1. V was pared by 5 bases and J by 6 bases, with 12 bases of the junction left unmatched. The germline CDR1 and CDR2 sequences are SGHAT and FQNNGV. The CDR3 has 17 amino acids. CDR3 sequence (DNA): TGTGCCAGCAGCCCCGGACCGGGACAGGGGGGAGTCAATGAGCAGTTCTTC. It encodes CASSPGPGQGGVNEQFF.

This chain uses TRBV6-6 with TRBJ1-6; D might be TRBD1 (5 bases). This CDR3 region has 16 residues. V shed 1 base and J shed 5 bases, with 12 bases lying between them. The germline V gene encodes CDR1 MNHNY and CDR2 SVGAGI (reference sequence). The chain's CDR3 is CASSYFWGSNNSPLHF. The CDR3 DNA reads as TGTGCCAGCAGTTACTTTTGGGGGTCCAATAATTCACCCCTCCACTTT.

The table lists this clonotype with a few counts. The rearrangement links TRBV7-2 to TRBJ1-6; the D gene is possibly TRBD1 (6 bases). V was trimmed by 0 bases and J by 4 bases, leaving 7 bases between them. Per germline, CDR1 SGHTA and CDR2 FQGNSA. The CDR3 is 15 amino acids. The CDR3 protein is CASSLAGQYNSPLHF. CDR3 in DNA: TGTGCCAGCAGCTTAGCCGGACAGTATAATTCACCCCTCCACTTT.

This chain connects TRBV20-1 to TRBJ2-3; TRBD1 matches 9 bases. The CDR3 extends over 13 amino acids. Losses at the gene ends were 6 bases for V and 5 bases for J; bases not matched to a gene: 6. The germline V gene encodes CDR1 DFQATT and CDR2 SNEGSKA (reference sequence). As DNA, the CDR3 is TGCAGTGCCAGAACAGGGGGCGGAGATACGCAGTATTTT. It encodes CSARTGGGDTQYF.